This T cell receptor (beta chain) was found in a study of control samples from healthy donors and cancer patients. The V end was cut by 5 bases, the J end by 5 bases, with 18 bases between. The germline V gene has CDR1 MDHEN and CDR2 SYDVKM. This CDR3 comprises 15 residues. The assay was immunoSEQ multiplex PCR, and TCRdb's table has in-frame clones only and misses some. The repertoire holds 35,000 to 55,000 clones, with about 75% as singletons. The source of this sequence is a male donor with melanoma. The sequenced sample consisted of formalin-fixed, paraffin-embedded tissue. The gene calls are TRBV28 and TRBJ1-2; D is ambiguous. The CDR3 is CASSTPSGRKYGYTF. The CDR3 DNA reads as TGTGCCAGCAGTACCCCCTCCGGCAGGAAATATGGCTACACCTTC.